This T cell receptor (beta chain) stems from a study of blood T cell repertoires in COVID-19 (TCRdb year 2020). Describing the broader study: Samples from collaborators originated in the United States, Italy and Spain and spanned both the acute and convalescent phases of COVID-19. The prospective study material was composed of cDNA or gDNA derived from T cells, B-cell-depleted T cells, or PBMCs. Deeply sampled blood TCRbeta repertoires from subjects exposed to, actively infected with, or recovered from COVID-19 were included in the dataset. The repertoires were released in a freely available public database intended as a resource for research on the immune response to SARS-CoV-2. Samples were obtained from the ongoing ImmuneRACE study (first 160 participants) and from about 1,300 subjects provided by 6 global collaborators. Sample metadata almost always included a de-identified subject ID, COVID-19 status, age in years and sex. Where available, HLA class I and class II types were obtained from metadata supplied by the sample provider rather than from assay-based typing. Overall results and qualifications from the work: How much clinical and demographic metadata was included differed by source and by participant, and the metadata was provided uncurated.

Whole blood was collected in K2EDTA tubes by collaborating institutions according to the institutions' own protocols. For TCRbeta analysis, collaborators shipped samples as frozen whole blood, isolated PBMCs, or DNA extracted from either of those sample types. The germline V gene (reference sequence) sets CDR1 to LNHDA and CDR2 to SQIVND. The CDR3, from cysteine to phenylalanine, totals 16 residues. Just CDR3 DNA is preserved here, 48 bases in frame from base 1. The junction shows trimming of 5 bases on V and 0 bases on J, plus 11 bases between the germline ends. About this clone itself: Its target antigen remains unknown. Per-base qualities were not stored, and no clone one base away is much larger.

The immunoSEQ Assay, a bias-controlled multiplex PCR, was used to amplify TCRbeta CDR3 regions from genomic DNA. As for the authors' bioinformatics: The number of nucleated cells in each sample was estimated by amplification of reference gene primers within the assay. To quantify the absolute abundance of each unique TCRbeta CDR3 rearrangement, sequence reads were collapsed and filtered. Productive Simpson clonality was computed per sample as the square root of Simpson's diversity index over productive rearrangements. The immuneACCESS repertoire file appears here via TCRdb, limited to in-frame rearrangements. These files lack a portion of the clones; in checked studies, under half of the deficit traces to unresolved V genes, and the cause of the others is not known. That table furnishes V, J and clone size, whereas the DNA furnished D and trimming. This sample has 100,000 to 140,000 clones in its table, and roughly 88% of those were observed once. Jointly, the top ten make up 6.8% of the sample.

The rearrangement combines TRBV19 with TRBJ1-6; TRBD1 is a possible D gene, resting on 5 matching bases. The TCR sequence derives from a man in his forties or fifties with active or convalescent COVID-19. The sequenced sample was peripheral blood. The sequenced DNA is TGTGCCAGTAGTGCCCGACAGAGCTCCTATAATTCACCCCTCCACTTT. The translation is CASSARQSSYNSPLHF.